This note documents a single TCR beta chain sequence. This specimen comes from a study of blood T cell repertoires in COVID-19. Study overall: Donors in the United States, Italy and Spain gave samples during acute or convalescent COVID-19. PBMCs, B-cell-depleted T cells, or T cells provided the cDNA or gDNA that made up the material.

There are 14 residues in the CDR3. Looked up from germline, CDR1 is MNHEY and CDR2 is SVGAGI. Trimming pared 5 bases from V and 4 bases from J, leaving 11 bases between. Per the authors' pipeline: Estimation of nucleated cell counts relied on the amplification of reference gene primers. This table comes from immunoSEQ multiplex PCR, and its TCRdb copy is limited to in-frame clones, with some not included. V and J calls and clone size are those listed in that table; D and trimming were worked out from the DNA. This sample has about 190,000 clones; 84% occur once, and the top ten carry roughly 4.6%. This clonotype was obtained from a woman aged 70-85 years with active or convalescent COVID-19. This chain links TRBV6-5 with TRBJ2-2, with D perhaps TRBD1 (6 bases). What was sequenced was peripheral blood. The CDR3 sequence is CASSIVTGTGELFF. The CDR3 DNA sequence: TGTGCCAGCAGTATCGTGACAGGCACCGGGGAGCTGTTTTTT.